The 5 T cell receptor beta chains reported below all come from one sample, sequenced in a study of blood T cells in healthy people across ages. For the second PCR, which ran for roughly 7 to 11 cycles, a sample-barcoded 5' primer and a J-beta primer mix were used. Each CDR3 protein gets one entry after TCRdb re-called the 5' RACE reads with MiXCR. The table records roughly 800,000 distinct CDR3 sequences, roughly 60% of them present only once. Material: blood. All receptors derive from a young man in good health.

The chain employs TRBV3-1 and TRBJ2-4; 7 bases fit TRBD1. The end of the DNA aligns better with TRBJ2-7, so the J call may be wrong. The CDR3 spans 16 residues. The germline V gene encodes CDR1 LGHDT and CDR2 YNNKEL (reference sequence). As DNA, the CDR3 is TGTGCCAGCAGCCAAGAGGCCGGGACAGCAGCTCACGAGCAGTACTTC. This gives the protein CASSQEAGTAAHEQYF.

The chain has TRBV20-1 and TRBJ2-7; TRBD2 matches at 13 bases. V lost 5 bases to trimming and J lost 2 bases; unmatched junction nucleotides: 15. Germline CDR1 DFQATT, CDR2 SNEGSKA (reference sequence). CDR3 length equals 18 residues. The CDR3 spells CSAAPGTSGTIGTYEQYF. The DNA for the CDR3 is TGCAGTGCTGCTCCCGGGACTAGCGGGACCATAGGGACCTACGAGCAGTACTTC.

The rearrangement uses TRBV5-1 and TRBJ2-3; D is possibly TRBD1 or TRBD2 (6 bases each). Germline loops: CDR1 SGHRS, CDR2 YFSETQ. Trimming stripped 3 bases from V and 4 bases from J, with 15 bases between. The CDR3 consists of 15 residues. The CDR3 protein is CASSSHREAADTQYF. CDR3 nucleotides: TGCGCCAGCAGCTCCCACAGGGAGGCAGCAGATACGCAGTATTTT.

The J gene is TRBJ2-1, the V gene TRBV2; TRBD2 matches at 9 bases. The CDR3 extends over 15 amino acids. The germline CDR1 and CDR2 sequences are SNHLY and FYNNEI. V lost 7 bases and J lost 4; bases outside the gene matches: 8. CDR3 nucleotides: TGTGCCAGCAAAGTGGGGACTAGCACTTACAATGAGCAGTTCTTC. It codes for CASKVGTSTYNEQFF.

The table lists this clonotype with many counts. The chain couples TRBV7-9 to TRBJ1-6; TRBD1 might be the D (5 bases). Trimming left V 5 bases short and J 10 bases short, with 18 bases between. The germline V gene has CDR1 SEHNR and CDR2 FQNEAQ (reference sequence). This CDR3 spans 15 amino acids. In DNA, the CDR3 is TGTGCCAGCAGCCCAGCGGTGGGACCGTACTCACCCCTCCACTTT. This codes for CASSPAVGPYSPLHF.